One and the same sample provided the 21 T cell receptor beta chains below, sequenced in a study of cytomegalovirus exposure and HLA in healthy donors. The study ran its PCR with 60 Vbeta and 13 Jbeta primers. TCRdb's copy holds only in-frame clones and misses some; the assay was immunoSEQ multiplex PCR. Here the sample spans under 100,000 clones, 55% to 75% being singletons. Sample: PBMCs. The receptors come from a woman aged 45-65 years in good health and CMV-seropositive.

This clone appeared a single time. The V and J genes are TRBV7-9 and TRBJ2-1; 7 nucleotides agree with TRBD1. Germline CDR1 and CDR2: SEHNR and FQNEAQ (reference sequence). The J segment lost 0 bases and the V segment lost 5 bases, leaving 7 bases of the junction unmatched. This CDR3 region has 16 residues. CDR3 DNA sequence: TGTGCCAGCAGCGGTCAAGGGGGCAGCTCCTACAATGAGCAGTTCTTC. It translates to CASSGQGGSSYNEQFF.

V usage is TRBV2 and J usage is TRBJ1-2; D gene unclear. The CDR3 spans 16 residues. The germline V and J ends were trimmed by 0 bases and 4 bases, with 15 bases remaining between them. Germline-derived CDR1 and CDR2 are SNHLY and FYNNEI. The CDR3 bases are TGTGCCAGCAGTGAAGCGCTTCAAAAGACAATCTATGGCTACACCTTC. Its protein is CASSEALQKTIYGYTF.

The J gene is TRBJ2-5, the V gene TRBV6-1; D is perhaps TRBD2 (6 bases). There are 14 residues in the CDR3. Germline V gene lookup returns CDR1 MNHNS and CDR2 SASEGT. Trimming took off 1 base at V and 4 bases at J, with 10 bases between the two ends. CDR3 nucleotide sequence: TGTGCCAGCAGTGAAGGTTGGGGACTAGAGACCCAGTACTTC. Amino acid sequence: CASSEGWGLETQYF.

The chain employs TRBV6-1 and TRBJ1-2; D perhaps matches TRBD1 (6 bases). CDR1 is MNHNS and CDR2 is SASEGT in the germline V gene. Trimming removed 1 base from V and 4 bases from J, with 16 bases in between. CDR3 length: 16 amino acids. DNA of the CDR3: TGTGCCAGCAGTGAAGGTCGGACAGCAGTTTTCTATGGCTACACCTTC. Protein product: CASSEGRTAVFYGYTF.

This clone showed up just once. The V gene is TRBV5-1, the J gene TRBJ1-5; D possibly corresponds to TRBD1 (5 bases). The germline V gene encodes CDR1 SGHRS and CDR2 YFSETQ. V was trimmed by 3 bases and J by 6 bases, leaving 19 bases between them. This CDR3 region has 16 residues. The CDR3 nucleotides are TGCGCCAGCAGCTGGGGCCCCTACGGGGGGGGTCAGCCCCAGCATTTT. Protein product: CASSWGPYGGGQPQHF. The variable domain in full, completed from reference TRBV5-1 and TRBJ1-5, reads KAGVTQTPRYLIKTRGQQVTLSCSPISGHRSVSWYQQTPGQGLQFLFEYFSETQRNKGNFPGRFSGRQFSNSRSEMNVSTLELGDSALYLCASSWGPYGGGQPQHFGDGTRLSIL.

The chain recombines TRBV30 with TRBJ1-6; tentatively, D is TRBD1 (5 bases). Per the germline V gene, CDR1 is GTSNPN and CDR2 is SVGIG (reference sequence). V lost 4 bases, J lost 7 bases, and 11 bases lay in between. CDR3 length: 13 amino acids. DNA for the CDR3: TGTGCCTGGACCCGGGGGGAAAATTCACCCCTCCACTTT. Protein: CAWTRGENSPLHF.

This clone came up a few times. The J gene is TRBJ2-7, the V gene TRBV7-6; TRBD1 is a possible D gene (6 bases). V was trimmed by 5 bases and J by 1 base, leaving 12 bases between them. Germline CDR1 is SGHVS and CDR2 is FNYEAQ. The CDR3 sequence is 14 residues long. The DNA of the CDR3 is TGTGCCAGCAGCGAATCCGACAGGTCCTACGAGCAGTACTTC. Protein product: CASSESDRSYEQYF.

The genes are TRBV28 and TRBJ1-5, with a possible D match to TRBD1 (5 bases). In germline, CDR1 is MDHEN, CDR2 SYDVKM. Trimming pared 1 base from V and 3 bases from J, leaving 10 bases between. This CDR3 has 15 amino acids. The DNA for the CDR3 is TGTGCCAGCAGTTTATCGGGGGGTTTCAATCAGCCCCAGCATTTT. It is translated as CASSLSGGFNQPQHF. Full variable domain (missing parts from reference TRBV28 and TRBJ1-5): DVKVTQSSRYLVKRTGEKVFLECVQDMDHENMFWYRQDPGLGLRLIYFSYDVKMKEKGDIPEGYSVSREKKERFSLILESASTNQTSMYLCASSLSGGFNQPQHFGDGTRLSIL.

In DNA form, the CDR3 reads TGTGCCAGCAGAACGGAACAGGGTGGGGAAAAACTGTTTTTT. Translation gives CASRTEQGGEKLFF. The chain recombines TRBV5-5 with TRBJ1-4, with D perhaps TRBD1 (6 bases). The CDR3 loop spans 14 amino acids. Germline CDR1 reads SGHKS; CDR2 reads YYEKEE (reference sequence). Trimming took 5 bases from V and 8 from J, leaving 16 bases between them. The full variable domain, in which reference TRBV5-5 and TRBJ1-4 provide the parts outside the CDR3, is DAGVTQSPTHLIKTRGQQVTLRCSPISGHKSVSWYQQVLGQGPQFIFQYYEKEERGRGNFPDRFSARQFPNYSSELNVNALLLGDSALYLCASRTEQGGEKLFFGSGTQLSVL.

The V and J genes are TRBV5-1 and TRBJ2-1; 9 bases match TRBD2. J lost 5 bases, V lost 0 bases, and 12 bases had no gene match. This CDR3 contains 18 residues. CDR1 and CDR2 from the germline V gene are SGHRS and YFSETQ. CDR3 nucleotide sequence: TGCGCCAGCAGCTTGGATTCCTACGCGGGAGGGCCACACAATGAGCAGTTCTTC. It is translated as CASSLDSYAGGPHNEQFF.

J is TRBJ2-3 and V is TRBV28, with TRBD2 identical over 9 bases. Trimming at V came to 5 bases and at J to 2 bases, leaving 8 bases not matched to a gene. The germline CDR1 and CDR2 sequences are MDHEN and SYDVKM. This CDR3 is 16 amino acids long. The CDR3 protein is CASSPYLAGYTDTQYF. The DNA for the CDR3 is TGTGCCAGCAGTCCCTATCTAGCGGGGTACACAGATACGCAGTATTTT.

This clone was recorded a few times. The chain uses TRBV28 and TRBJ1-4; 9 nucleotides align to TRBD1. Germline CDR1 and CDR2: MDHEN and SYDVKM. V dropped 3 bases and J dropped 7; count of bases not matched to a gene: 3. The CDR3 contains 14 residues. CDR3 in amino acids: CASSLGTGFEKLFF. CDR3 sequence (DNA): TGTGCCAGCAGTTTGGGGACAGGGTTTGAAAAACTGTTTTTT.

CDR3 residues: CASSSTGRKRDEQYF. The CDR3 nucleotides read TGTGCCAGTAGTTCGACGGGCCGAAAGCGGGACGAGCAGTACTTC. J is TRBJ2-7 and V is TRBV19; D possibly corresponds to TRBD2 (6 bases). The germline V gene encodes CDR1 LNHDA and CDR2 SQIVND (reference sequence). V lost 5 bases to trimming and J lost 5 bases, with 19 bases between them. The CDR3 has 15 residues.

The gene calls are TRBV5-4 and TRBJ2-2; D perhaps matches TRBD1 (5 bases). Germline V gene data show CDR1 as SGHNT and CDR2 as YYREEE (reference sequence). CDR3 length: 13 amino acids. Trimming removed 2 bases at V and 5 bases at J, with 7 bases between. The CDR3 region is CASSFGATGELFF. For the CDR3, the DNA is TGTGCCAGCAGCTTTGGGGCTACCGGGGAGCTGTTTTTT.

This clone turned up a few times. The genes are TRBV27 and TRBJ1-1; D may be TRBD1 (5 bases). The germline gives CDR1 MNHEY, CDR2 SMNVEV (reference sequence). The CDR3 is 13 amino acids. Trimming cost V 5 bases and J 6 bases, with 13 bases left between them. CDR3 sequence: CASSVAGLAEAFF. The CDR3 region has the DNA TGTGCCAGCAGTGTCGCAGGGCTCGCTGAAGCTTTCTTT.

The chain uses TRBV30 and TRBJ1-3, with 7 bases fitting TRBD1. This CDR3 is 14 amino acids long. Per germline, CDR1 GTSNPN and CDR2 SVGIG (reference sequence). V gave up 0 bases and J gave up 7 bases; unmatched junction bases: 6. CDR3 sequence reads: CAWSVLTGRNTIYF. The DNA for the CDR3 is TGTGCCTGGAGTGTCCTGACAGGGCGGAACACCATATATTTT.

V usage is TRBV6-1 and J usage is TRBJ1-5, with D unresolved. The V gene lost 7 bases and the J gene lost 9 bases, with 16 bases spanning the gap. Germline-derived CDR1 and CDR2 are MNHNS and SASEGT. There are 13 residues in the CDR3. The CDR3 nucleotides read TGTGCCAGCACGGTGCTTTATAGTGGGCCCCAGCATTTT. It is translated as CASTVLYSGPQHF.

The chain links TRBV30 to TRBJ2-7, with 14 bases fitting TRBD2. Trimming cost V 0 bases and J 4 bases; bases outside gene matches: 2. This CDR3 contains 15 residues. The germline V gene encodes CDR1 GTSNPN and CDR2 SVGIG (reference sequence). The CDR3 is CAWSVGTSGRYEQYF. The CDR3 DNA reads TGTGCCTGGAGTGTAGGGACTAGCGGGAGATACGAGCAGTACTTC.

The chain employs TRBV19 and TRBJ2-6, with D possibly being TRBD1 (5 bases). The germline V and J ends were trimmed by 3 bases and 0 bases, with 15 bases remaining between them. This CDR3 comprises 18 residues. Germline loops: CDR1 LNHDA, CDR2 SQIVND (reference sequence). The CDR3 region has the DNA TGTGCCAGTAGTATTTTTGCAGGGCTCGCCTCTGGGGCCAACGTCCTGACTTTC. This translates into CASSIFAGLASGANVLTF.

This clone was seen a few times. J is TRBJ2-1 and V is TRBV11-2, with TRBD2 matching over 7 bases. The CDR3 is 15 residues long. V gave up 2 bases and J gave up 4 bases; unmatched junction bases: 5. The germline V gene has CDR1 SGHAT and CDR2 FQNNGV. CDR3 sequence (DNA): TGTGCCAGCAGCTTATCGGGACTACCTTACAATGAGCAGTTCTTC. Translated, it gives CASSLSGLPYNEQFF.

This chain's CDR3 is CASGWTEKNIQYF. For the CDR3, the DNA is TGTGCCAGCGGATGGACAGAAAAAAACATTCAGTACTTC. J is TRBJ2-4 and V is TRBV2; maybe TRBD1 (6 bases). This CDR3 has 13 amino acids. Deletions cut 8 bases from V and 4 bases from J, with 12 bases between. The germline gives CDR1 SNHLY, CDR2 FYNNEI. Full variable domain (missing parts from reference TRBV2 and TRBJ2-4): EPEVTQTPSHQVTQMGQEVILRCVPISNHLYFYWYRQILGQKVEFLVSFYNNEISEKSEIFDDQFSVERPDGSNFTLKIRSTKLEDSAMYFCASGWTEKNIQYFGAGTRLSVL.